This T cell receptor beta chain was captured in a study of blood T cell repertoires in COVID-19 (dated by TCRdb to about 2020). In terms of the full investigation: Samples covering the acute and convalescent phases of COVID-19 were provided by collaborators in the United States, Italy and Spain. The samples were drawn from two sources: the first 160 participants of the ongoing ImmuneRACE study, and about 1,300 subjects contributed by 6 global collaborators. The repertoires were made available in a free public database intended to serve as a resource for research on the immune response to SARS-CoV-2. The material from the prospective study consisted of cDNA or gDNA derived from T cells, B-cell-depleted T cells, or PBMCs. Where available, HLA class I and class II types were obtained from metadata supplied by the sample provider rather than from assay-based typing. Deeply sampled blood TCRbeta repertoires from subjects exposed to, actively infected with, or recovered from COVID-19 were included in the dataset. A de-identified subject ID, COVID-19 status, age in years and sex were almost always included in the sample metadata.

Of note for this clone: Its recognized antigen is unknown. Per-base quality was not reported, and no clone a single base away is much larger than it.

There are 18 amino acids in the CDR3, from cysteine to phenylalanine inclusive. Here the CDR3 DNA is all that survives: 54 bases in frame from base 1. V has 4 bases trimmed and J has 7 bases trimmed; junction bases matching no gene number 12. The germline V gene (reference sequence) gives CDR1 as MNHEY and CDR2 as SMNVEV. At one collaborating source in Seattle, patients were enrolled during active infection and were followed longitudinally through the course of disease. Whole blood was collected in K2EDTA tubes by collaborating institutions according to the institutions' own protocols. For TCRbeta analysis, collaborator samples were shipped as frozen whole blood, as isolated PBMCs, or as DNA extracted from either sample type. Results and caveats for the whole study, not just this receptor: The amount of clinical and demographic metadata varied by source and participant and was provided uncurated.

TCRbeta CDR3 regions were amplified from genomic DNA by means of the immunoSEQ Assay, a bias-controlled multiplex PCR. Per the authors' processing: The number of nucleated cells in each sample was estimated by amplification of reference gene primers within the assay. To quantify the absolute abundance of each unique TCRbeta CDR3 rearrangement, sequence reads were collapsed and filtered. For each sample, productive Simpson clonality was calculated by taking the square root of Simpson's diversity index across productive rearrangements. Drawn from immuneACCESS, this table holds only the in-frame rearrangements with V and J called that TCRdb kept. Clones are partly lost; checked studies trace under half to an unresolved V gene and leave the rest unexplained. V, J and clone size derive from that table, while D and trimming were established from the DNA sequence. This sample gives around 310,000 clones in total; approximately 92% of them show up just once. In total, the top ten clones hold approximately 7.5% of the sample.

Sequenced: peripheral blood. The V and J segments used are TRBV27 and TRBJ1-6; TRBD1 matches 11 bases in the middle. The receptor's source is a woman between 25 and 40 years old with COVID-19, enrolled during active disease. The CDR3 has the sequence CASSSGTGGKRANSPLHF. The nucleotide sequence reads TGTGCCAGCAGTTCCGGGACAGGGGGGAAGCGAGCAAATTCACCCCTCCACTTT.